These 18 T cell receptor beta chains share one sample of origin, sequenced in a study of T cell responses to AZD1222 COVID-19 vaccine (dated by TCRdb to the early 2020s). Libraries were built with the immunoSEQ multiplex PCR assay. In its TCRdb copy, this immuneACCESS table keeps in-frame sequences only and misses some clones. Where compared with another copy, unresolved V genes explain less than half of these, and the others have no known cause. The sample profile shows under 130,000 clones; around 94% of them were found once. The ten biggest clones cover roughly 2% of the sample. The sample's time point label is to be understood as: baseline before first vaccination. The material was peripheral blood, obtained on day 0 of AZD1222 vaccination. The source of these receptors is an adult in good health.

The rearrangement joins TRBV11-2 to TRBJ1-1; D not resolved. The CDR3 has 13 residues. The V end lost 5 bases, the J end lost 0 bases, and 7 bases lay between the germline ends. The germline V gene has CDR1 SGHAT and CDR2 FQNNGV. DNA for the CDR3: TGTGCCAGCAGCCCGCAGGTGAACACTGAAGCTTTCTTT. It specifies CASSPQVNTEAFF.

J is TRBJ1-5 and V is TRBV19, with a weak D call TRBD1 (6 bases). Germline CDR1 is LNHDA and CDR2 is SQIVND (reference sequence). The CDR3 runs 17 residues. V was shortened by 10 bases and J by 0 bases, with 22 bases between the two germline ends. CDR3 bases: TGTGCCACCGAAAGGGGGTTCTCGTCCGCTAGCAATCAGCCCCAGCATTTT. Translated: CATERGFSSASNQPQHF.

The rearrangement uses TRBV2 and TRBJ2-1; D is undetermined. V dropped 2 bases and J dropped 4 bases, with 9 bases sitting between them. Germline V gives CDR1 SNHLY, CDR2 FYNNEI. The CDR3 has 14 residues. CDR3: CASSESQRYNEQFF. Here the CDR3 DNA reads TGTGCCAGCAGTGAAAGTCAGCGATACAATGAGCAGTTCTTC.

The J gene is TRBJ2-7, the V gene TRBV2; D not certain. The CDR3 extends over 12 amino acids. Germline V gene data show CDR1 as SNHLY and CDR2 as FYNNEI. V was shortened by 6 bases and J by 6 bases, with 12 bases between the two germline ends. This CDR3 reads CASRELSREQYF. The DNA of the CDR3 is TGTGCCAGCAGGGAACTATCGCGCGAGCAGTACTTC.

The V gene is TRBV20-1, the J gene TRBJ1-1, with D uncertain. Germline V CDR1 and CDR2: DFQATT, SNEGSKA (reference sequence). This CDR3 has 12 residues. V was pared by 3 bases and J by 1 base, with 6 bases between. The CDR3 protein is CSASSGNTEAFF. In DNA form, the CDR3 reads TGCAGTGCTAGTTCAGGGAACACTGAAGCTTTCTTT.

V gene TRBV19 combines with J gene TRBJ1-1, with 8 bases aligning to TRBD1. Germline-derived CDR1 and CDR2 are LNHDA and SQIVND (reference sequence). CDR3 length: 16 amino acids. V shed 5 bases and J 4 bases; nucleotides not matched to a gene: 12. This CDR3 reads CASSPTRQGWGTEAFF. The CDR3 DNA reads as TGTGCCAGTAGTCCGACAAGACAGGGGTGGGGCACTGAAGCTTTCTTT.

The V and J genes are TRBV29-1 and TRBJ2-1; TRBD2 agrees at 7 bases. The CDR3 runs to 10 residues. Germline loops: CDR1 SQVTM, CDR2 ANQGSEA. The V gene end was trimmed by 5 bases and the J gene end by 8 bases; junction bases not matched to a gene: 0. CDR3 nucleotide sequence: TGCAGCGTTAGCGGGGATGAGCAGTTCTTC. Translation: CSVSGDEQFF.

The chain carries TRBV28 and TRBJ1-5; D is uncertain. V dropped 4 bases and J dropped 9 bases, with 16 bases sitting between them. This CDR3 comprises 14 residues. Germline V lookup: CDR1 MDHEN, CDR2 SYDVKM. CDR3 region: CASSSSLVGLPQHF. The CDR3 region has the DNA TGTGCCAGCAGTTCATCTTTGGTAGGGTTGCCCCAGCATTTT.

This sequence joins TRBV7-9 and TRBJ1-2, with D possibly matching TRBD1 (6 bases). The germline CDR1 and CDR2 sequences are SEHNR and FQNEAQ (reference sequence). V was pared by 5 bases and J by 5 bases, with 15 bases between. The CDR3 is 14 amino acids. The CDR3 protein is CASSSQGLGYGYTF. The CDR3 region has the DNA TGTGCCAGCAGCAGTCAGGGGTTAGGGTATGGCTACACCTTC. Full variable domain (missing parts from reference TRBV7-9 and TRBJ1-2): DTGVSQNPRHKITKRGQNVTFRCDPISEHNRLYWYRQTLGQGPEFLTYFQNEAQLEKSRLLSDRFSAERPKGSFSTLEIQRTEQGDSAMYLCASSSQGLGYGYTFGSGTRLTVV.

The CDR3 region is CASSYRGTMNTEAFF. The CDR3 DNA follows: TGTGCCAGCAGTTATCGGGGGACTATGAACACTGAAGCTTTCTTT. V is TRBV5-8 and J is TRBJ1-1, with D maybe TRBD1 (5 bases). The V end lost 5 bases, the J end lost 0 bases, and 14 bases lay between the germline ends. The CDR3 is 15 amino acids. CDR1 is SGHTS, CDR2 YDEGEE, per germline.

Notes on this clone: Germline is not matched at one junction end, which may reflect a read error. The chain links TRBV6-5 to TRBJ2-7; 9 nucleotides align to TRBD2. The CDR3 covers 13 residues. The germline CDR1 and CDR2 sequences are MNHEY and SVGAGI. The CDR3 loop reads CASSFRRTSVRFF. The CDR3 DNA reads TGTGCCAGCAGTTTTCGACGGACTAGCGTGAGGTTCTTC.

The chain combines TRBV2 with TRBJ2-3, with D perhaps TRBD1 (6 bases). V was trimmed by 0 bases and J by 1 base, leaving 8 bases between them. This CDR3 spans 15 amino acids. The germline V gene encodes CDR1 SNHLY and CDR2 FYNNEI. The CDR3 DNA sequence: TGTGCCAGCAGTGAAGCCTGGGGGCGCACAGATACGCAGTATTTT. Translating it yields CASSEAWGRTDTQYF.

The V gene is TRBV14, the J gene TRBJ2-7; 9 nucleotides align to TRBD2. The CDR3 extends over 14 amino acids. Trimming removed 4 bases from V and 5 bases from J; junction bases left unmatched: 6. The germline V gene has CDR1 SGHDN and CDR2 FVKESK. The CDR3: CASSRSIAGDEQYF. DNA for the CDR3: TGTGCCAGCAGCCGGTCCATAGCGGGAGACGAGCAGTACTTC.

The chain uses TRBV9 and TRBJ1-4; unclear D gene. V was trimmed by 2 bases and J by 6 bases, leaving 17 bases between them. Germline CDR1 reads SGDLS; CDR2 reads YYNGEE. The CDR3 is 16 residues long. CDR3 bases: TGTGCCAGCAGCGTGGCCACAGCGACGGGTGATGAAAAACTGTTTTTT. As protein: CASSVATATGDEKLFF.

V and J are TRBV19 and TRBJ2-7, with D possibly matching TRBD1 (6 bases). Germline V gene data show CDR1 as LNHDA and CDR2 as SQIVND (reference sequence). Trimming pared 5 bases from V and 2 bases from J, leaving 13 bases between. CDR3 length: 14 amino acids. The CDR3 spells CASSPGTSPYEQYF. DNA of the CDR3: TGTGCCAGTAGTCCCGGGACATCTCCCTACGAGCAGTACTTC.

The rearrangement joins TRBV28 to TRBJ1-5; D gene ambiguous. V was shortened by 7 bases and J by 5 bases, with 0 bases between the two germline ends. The CDR3 totals 9 residues. Germline assignment: CDR1 MDHEN and CDR2 SYDVKM. CDR3 region: CASNQPQHF. CDR3 DNA sequence: TGTGCCAGCAATCAGCCCCAGCATTTT.

This chain joins TRBV5-6 and TRBJ1-1; perhaps TRBD1 as D (6 bases). V lost 5 bases and J lost 8, with 19 bases in between. The CDR3 spans 14 residues. In germline, CDR1 is SGHDT, CDR2 YYEEEE. DNA of the CDR3: TGTGCCAGCAGTCGAAGAATCAGGGGATTGGAAGCTTTCTTT. Its protein is CASSRRIRGLEAFF.

V gene TRBV6-5 combines with J gene TRBJ1-1, with no clear D. The germline CDR1 and CDR2 sequences are MNHEY and SVGAGI. The V gene lost 3 bases and the J gene lost 5 bases, with 10 bases spanning the gap. The CDR3 is made up of 13 amino acids. CDR3 in DNA: TGTGCCAGCAGTTATTTCGAAAAGACTGAAGCTTTCTTT. Translation gives CASSYFEKTEAFF.